One sample yielded the 23 T cell receptor beta chains listed below, sequenced in a study of blood T cell repertoires in COVID-19. Only in-frame clones appear in the TCRdb table, and some are missing; sequencing was by immunoSEQ multiplex PCR. The table shows a few hundred thousand clones, with more than 90% occurring only once. Sequencing was performed on PBMCs or T cells enriched from blood (not recorded which). The receptors were gathered from a woman under 40 who had recovered from COVID-19.

J is TRBJ2-5 and V is TRBV7-3; 13 positions match TRBD2. The CDR3 contains 16 residues. J gave up 2 bases and V 8 bases, and 8 bases lay outside the gene matches. CDR1 and CDR2 (germline): SGHTA, FQGTGA. CDR3 in DNA: TGTGCCAGCGGGCGGACTAGCGGGGGACCGCAAGAGACCCAGTACTTC. Protein sequence: CASGRTSGGPQETQYF. Drawing the rest from reference TRBV7-3 and TRBJ2-5, the complete variable domain is GAGVSQTPSNKVTEKGKYVELRCDPISGHTALYWYRQSLGQGPEFLIYFQGTGAADDSGLPNDRFFAVRPEGSVSTLKIQRTERGDSAVYLCASGRTSGGPQETQYFGPGTRLLVL.

This sequence joins TRBV7-8 and TRBJ2-7; D call uncertain. Germline V CDR1 and CDR2: SGHVS, FQNEAQ. The CDR3 totals 16 residues. With 5 bases removed from V and 2 bases from J, the gap between germline ends came to 19 bases. The DNA of the CDR3 is TGTGCCAGCAGCCCGCGACGAGCGACCAACCCCTACGAGCAGTACTTC. Translated, it gives CASSPRRATNPYEQYF.

The genes are TRBV5-1 and TRBJ2-3; perhaps TRBD2 as D (5 bases). This CDR3 is built from 15 residues. Per germline, CDR1 SGHRS and CDR2 YFSETQ. Trimming pared 4 bases from V and 0 bases from J, leaving 12 bases between. In nucleotides, the CDR3 is TGCGCCAGCAGCGTGCGAAGCGGAAGCACAGATACGCAGTATTTT. It specifies CASSVRSGSTDTQYF.

The chain combines TRBV7-2 with TRBJ1-2; tentatively, D is TRBD1 (6 bases). The CDR3 contains 14 residues. Germline V CDR1 and CDR2: SGHTA, FQGNSA. Trimming shortened V by 2 bases and J by 7 bases, and 14 bases separated the two germline ends. The CDR3 reads CASSLQGPLSGYTF. The CDR3 bases are TGTGCCAGCAGCTTACAGGGGCCTTTGAGTGGCTACACCTTC.

The chain couples TRBV18 to TRBJ2-7; TRBD2 might be the D (6 bases). This CDR3 has 14 amino acids. Germline-derived CDR1 and CDR2 are KGHSH and LQKENI. V was shortened by 4 bases and J by 3 bases, with 13 bases between the two germline ends. The CDR3 bases are TGTGCCAGCTCACGGGAAGGAGGGAACTACGAGCAGTACTTC. Protein sequence: CASSREGGNYEQYF.

J is TRBJ2-1 and V is TRBV7-3, with 8 bases lining up with TRBD2. CDR3 length: 17 amino acids. CDR1 is SGHTA and CDR2 is FQGTGA in the germline V gene. V trimming: 5 bases; J trimming: 3 bases; junction bases outside the gene matches: 12. The CDR3 spells CASSPISGSHLYNEQFF. The CDR3 DNA reads as TGTGCCAGCAGCCCTATAAGCGGGAGTCACCTCTACAATGAGCAGTTCTTC.

This chain links TRBV5-1 with TRBJ1-1; TRBD1 agrees at 9 bases. The V gene end was trimmed by 4 bases and the J gene end by 5 bases; junction bases not matched to a gene: 6. The CDR3 length is 14 residues. Germline values: CDR1 SGHRS, CDR2 YFSETQ. DNA for the CDR3: TGCGCCAGCAGCGAGGGACAGGGTGGGACTGAAGCTTTCTTT. This gives the protein CASSEGQGGTEAFF.

The chain couples TRBV3-1 (or the pseudogene TRBV3-2) to TRBJ2-3; TRBD2 is a possible D gene (5 bases). Germline CDR1 and CDR2: LGHDT and YNNKEL (reference sequence). Trimming left V 6 bases short and J 0 bases short, with 13 bases between. CDR3 length: 15 amino acids. The chain's CDR3 is CASRGAVSSTDTQYF. CDR3 coding DNA: TGTGCCAGCAGGGGAGCGGTATCGAGCACAGATACGCAGTATTTT.

As to this clone: Different DNA sequences within this sample yield the same CDR3. This rearrangement joins TRBV12-3 or TRBV12-4 to TRBJ2-7; a possible D gene is TRBD1 (7 bases). V was trimmed by 6 bases and J by 0 bases, leaving 9 bases between them. The CDR3 totals 13 residues. The CDR3 reads CASRRDSSYEQYF. The CDR3 DNA sequence: TGTGCCAGCAGGCGGGACAGCTCCTACGAGCAGTACTTC.

The J gene is TRBJ1-2, the V gene TRBV3-1 (or the pseudogene TRBV3-2); 12 positions agree with TRBD1. This CDR3 region has 15 residues. From germline, CDR1 is LGHDT and CDR2 YNNKEL (reference sequence). Unmatched junction bases numbered 4, after V lost 4 bases and J lost 4 bases. CDR3 sequence reads: CASSRGTGGGYGYTF. In DNA form, the CDR3 reads TGTGCCAGCAGCCGGGGGACAGGGGGCGGCTATGGCTACACCTTC.

The rearrangement uses TRBV27 and TRBJ2-2; D remains ambiguous. The V end lost 2 bases, the J end lost 6 bases, and 13 bases lay between the germline ends. The CDR3 runs to 15 residues. From germline, CDR1 is MNHEY and CDR2 SMNVEV (reference sequence). CDR3 sequence (DNA): TGTGCCAGCAGTTTAACTGGTCTCTCCCCCGGGGAGCTGTTTTTT. Its translation is CASSLTGLSPGELFF.

The genes are TRBV12-3 or TRBV12-4 and TRBJ1-3; D is uncertain. Trimming removed 5 bases from V and 8 bases from J, with 10 bases in between. The CDR3 consists of 12 residues. For the CDR3, the DNA is TGTGCCAGCAGTCCAGAGGAGCACACCATATATTTT. Translation gives CASSPEEHTIYF.

CDR3 amino acids: CASSLKDRMEAFF. CDR3 DNA: TGTGCCAGCAGCCTCAAAGACAGGATGGAAGCTTTCTTT. This rearrangement joins TRBV7-9 to TRBJ1-1, with a tentative D call TRBD1 (6 bases). V shed 5 bases and J shed 8 bases, with 15 bases lying between them. CDR3 length equals 13 residues. CDR1 and CDR2 from the germline V gene are SEHNR and FQNEAQ (reference sequence).

The rearrangement links TRBV9 to TRBJ1-5; D may be TRBD1 (6 bases). CDR1 SGDLS and CDR2 YYNGEE come from the germline V gene. Trimming stripped 2 bases from V and 6 bases from J, with 12 bases between. This CDR3 is 14 amino acids long. This chain's CDR3 is CASSVSGASQPQHF. The DNA for the CDR3 is TGTGCCAGCAGCGTGTCAGGGGCGAGTCAGCCCCAGCATTTT.

This chain joins TRBV5-6 and TRBJ1-1; 7 bases fit TRBD1. V shed 4 bases and J 6 bases; nucleotides not matched to a gene: 3. Per germline, CDR1 SGHDT and CDR2 YYEEEE. This CDR3 region has 12 residues. The CDR3 region is CASSDGQAEAFF. The CDR3 DNA reads as TGTGCCAGCAGCGACGGACAGGCTGAAGCTTTCTTT.

The genes are TRBV6-6 and TRBJ1-1; 7 nucleotides line up with TRBD1. CDR1 and CDR2 from the germline V gene are MNHNY and SVGAGI (reference sequence). The CDR3 consists of 14 residues. After removal of 5 bases from V and 6 bases from J, the junction contained 9 bases not matched to a gene. DNA for the CDR3: TGTGCCAGCAGTCGGACAGGTTGGCCCCCTGAAGCTTTCTTT. Its translation: CASSRTGWPPEAFF.

This clone was picked up one time. Sequence at one end of the junction differs from germline and may be a read error. This chain links TRBV11-3 with TRBJ2-7; 9 positions match TRBD1. The CDR3 has 18 amino acids. Germline V gene lookup returns CDR1 SGHNT and CDR2 YENEEA. CDR3 DNA: TGTGCCAGCAGCTTAGAGTGGAAGGACAGGGGAAGGTTTTACGAGCAGTGCTTC. Translating it yields CASSLEWKDRGRFYEQCF.

The rearrangement joins TRBV11-3 to TRBJ2-1; D is undetermined. V lost 4 bases to trimming and J lost 8 bases, with 9 bases between them. Germline-derived CDR1 and CDR2 are SGHNT and YENEEA. The CDR3 runs to 12 residues. In DNA, the CDR3 is TGTGCCAGCAGCTCTATATCGGATGAGCAGTTCTTC. Residues: CASSSISDEQFF. Based on the CDR3 plus reference TRBV11-3 and TRBJ2-1, the full variable domain is EAGVVQSPRYKIIEKKQPVAFWCNPISGHNTLYWYLQNLGQGPELLIRYENEEAVDDSQLPKDRFSAERLKGVDSTLKIQPAELGDSAVYLCASSSISDEQFFGPGTRLTVL.

This clone was counted a single time. The CDR3 region has the DNA TGTGCCAGCAGTCCGACATTCAACCCAGGCAATCAGCCCCAGCATTTT. Translated, it gives CASSPTFNPGNQPQHF. The genes are TRBV27 and TRBJ1-5; D is unresolved. CDR1 is MNHEY and CDR2 is SMNVEV in the germline V gene (reference sequence). The V end lost 5 bases, the J end lost 2 bases, and 16 bases lay between the germline ends. There are 16 residues in the CDR3.

CDR3 bases: TGTGCCAGCATCCACCGGCTAGCGGGGGGCGAGCAGTACTTC. Translation gives CASIHRLAGGEQYF. The chain recombines TRBV28 with TRBJ2-7, with 11 nucleotides matching TRBD2. CDR1 MDHEN and CDR2 SYDVKM come from the germline V gene. The CDR3 extends over 14 amino acids. J gave up 6 bases and V 7 bases, and 8 bases lay outside the gene matches.

This clone was seen a few times. The V gene is TRBV3-1 (or the pseudogene TRBV3-2), the J gene TRBJ2-1; D possibly corresponds to TRBD1 (6 bases). This CDR3 is built from 13 residues. CDR1 and CDR2 from the germline V gene are LGHDT and YNNKEL (reference sequence). With 4 bases removed from V and 8 bases from J, the gap between germline ends came to 12 bases. CDR3 in DNA: TGTGCCAGCAGCCGGTTGACAGGTGATGAGCAGTTCTTC. It is translated as CASSRLTGDEQFF.

V usage is TRBV11-2 and J usage is TRBJ2-3; 13 bases agree with TRBD2. V lost 3 bases, J lost 5 bases, and 11 bases stayed unmatched. CDR1 SGHAT and CDR2 FQNNGV come from the germline V gene. The CDR3 runs 18 residues. CDR3 bases: TGTGCCAGCAGCTTCCGGAGTGGTACTAGCGGGGGGGTAGATACGCAGTATTTT. Translation gives CASSFRSGTSGGVDTQYF. Complete variable domain (other parts from reference TRBV11-2 and TRBJ2-3): EAGVAQSPRYKIIEKRQSVAFWCNPISGHATLYWYQQILGQGPKLLIQFQNNGVVDDSQLPKDRFSAERLKGVDSTLKIQPAKLEDSAVYLCASSFRSGTSGGVDTQYFGPGTRLTVL.

This chain links TRBV6-4 with TRBJ1-2, with TRBD1 matching over 10 bases. This CDR3 contains 15 residues. With V trimmed by 2 bases and J by 7 bases, 7 bases remained unmatched. In germline, CDR1 is MRHNA, CDR2 SNTAGT. CDR3 nucleotides: TGTGCCAGCAGTGACCCGGGACAGGGGATTGCTGGCTACACCTTC. Translated, it gives CASSDPGQGIAGYTF.